This T cell receptor (beta chain) was identified during a study of OX40 agonist ivuxolimab in advanced cancers. Whole-study results and caveats: Dosing at 0.1 to 3.0 mg/kg was accompanied by clonal expansion of CD4+ and CD8+ blood T cells by week 6. In a subset of nonresponders, normalized T-cell clonal expansion was also low.

The repertoire was sequenced with immunoSEQ multiplex PCR; TCRdb's copy has only in-frame clones and lacks some. This table holds 60,000 to 80,000 clones, just over 85% found once. As for this clone: Its antigen remains unknown.

Specimen: CD4+ or CD8+ T cells sorted from blood, collected in a trial of the OX40 agonist ivuxolimab. The source is an adult with an advanced solid tumor such as melanoma, head and neck, liver or kidney cancer.

CDR3 DNA: TGTGCCAGCAGCTTGTCAATCGGGACAAGTGGAAACACCATATATTTT. Translating gives CASSLSIGTSGNTIYF. V is TRBV11-2 and J is TRBJ1-3; possible D gene TRBD1, 6 bases. CDR3 length: 16 residues. Between the trimmed V and J ends, which lost 3 bases and 3 bases, there was a span of 15 bases. Per the germline V gene, CDR1 is SGHAT and CDR2 is FQNNGV.